This is a list of T cell receptor beta chains from one sample in a study of T cell repertoires in aging, cancer and after chemotherapy. TCRdb reprocessed the multiplex PCR reads via MiXCR and lists one record per CDR3 protein. This table has over 9,000 distinct CDR3 sequences, around 25% appearing once. Sequencing was done on a sample of blood. The receptors come from a human donor in good health. The CDR3 runs from the conserved cysteine through the conserved F or W. Each record gives: clone size, CDR3 length, V gene, D gene, J gene, CDR3 protein, CDR3 DNA. A D gene is named only where the DNA matches it firmly. Part of the rows lack a size; the others show once, few, many or a class for expanded clones.

size: NA; length: 14; V: TRBV21-1; D: NA; J: TRBJ1-3; CDR3: CASRVRYLRNTIYF; DNA: TGTGCCAGCAGGGTTAGATACCTGAGAAACACCATATATTTT
size: medium-sized; length: 14; V: TRBV15; D: NA; J: TRBJ1-2; CDR3: CATSREIQGRGYTF; DNA: TGTGCCACCAGCAGAGAGATACAGGGTCGGGGCTACACCTTC
size: NA; length: 14; V: TRBV20-1; D: NA; J: TRBJ2-2; CDR3: CSARDPGYTGELFF; DNA: TGCAGTGCTAGAGATCCCGGATACACCGGGGAGCTGTTTTTT
size: NA; length: 11; V: TRBV6-1; D: NA; J: TRBJ2-7; CDR3: CASSVSYEQYF; DNA: TGTGCCAGCAGTGTCAGCTACGAGCAGTACTTC
size: NA; length: 13; V: TRBV20-1; D: NA; J: TRBJ2-7; CDR3: CSARGGGFYEQYF; DNA: TGCAGTGCTAGAGGCGGGGGCTTCTACGAGCAGTACTTC
size: medium-sized; length: 15; V: TRBV20-1; D: NA; J: TRBJ1-1; CDR3: CSAREETGMGTEAFF; DNA: TGCAGTGCTAGAGAAGAGACAGGCATGGGCACTGAAGCTTTCTTT
size: few; length: 13; V: TRBV10-3; D: TRBD1; J: TRBJ1-2; CDR3: CAISEDRGRGYTF; DNA: TGTGCCATCAGTGAGGACAGGGGACGGGGCTACACCTTC
size: NA; length: 16; V: TRBV6-2/TRBV6-3; D: TRBD1; J: TRBJ1-6; CDR3: CASSYSRTGWNSPLHF; DNA: TGTGCCAGCAGTTACTCGAGGACAGGGTGGAATTCACCCCTCCACTTT
size: NA; length: 15; V: TRBV11-2; D: NA; J: TRBJ1-1; CDR3: CASSFPGRRNTEAFF; DNA: TGTGCCAGCAGCTTCCCGGGACGGAGGAACACTGAAGCTTTCTTT
size: NA; length: 14; V: TRBV7-2; D: NA; J: TRBJ2-7; CDR3: CASSFLRSSYEQYF; DNA: TGTGCCAGCAGCTTTCTCAGGAGCTCCTACGAGCAGTACTTC
size: medium-sized; length: 16; V: TRBV7-2; D: TRBD1; J: TRBJ2-5; CDR3: CASSLVRETGEETQYF; DNA: TGTGCCAGCAGCTTAGTGCGAGAGACAGGGGAAGAGACCCAGTACTTC
size: NA; length: 14; V: TRBV20-1; D: NA; J: TRBJ1-5; CDR3: CSAGGAESNQPQHF; DNA: TGCAGTGCTGGGGGGGCAGAGAGCAATCAGCCCCAGCATTTT
size: medium-sized; length: 14; V: TRBV12-3/TRBV12-4; D: NA; J: TRBJ1-2; CDR3: CASSSSPVYGGYTF; DNA: TGTGCCAGCAGTTCGAGTCCCGTCTATGGTGGCTACACCTTC
size: NA; length: 15; V: TRBV10-2; D: NA; J: TRBJ2-3; CDR3: CASKDTGLLTDTQYF; DNA: TGCGCCAGCAAGGATACGGGACTCCTCACAGATACGCAGTATTTT
size: few; length: 14; V: TRBV4-3; D: NA; J: TRBJ1-2; CDR3: CASSHRSRSGGYTF; DNA: TGCGCCAGCAGCCATAGATCTCGGTCGGGAGGCTACACCTTC
size: NA; length: 14; V: TRBV6-5; D: TRBD1; J: TRBJ1-4; CDR3: CASKKTGGNEKLFF; DNA: TGTGCCAGCAAGAAGACAGGGGGGAATGAAAAACTGTTTTTT
size: NA; length: 14; V: TRBV19; D: TRBD1; J: TRBJ2-3; CDR3: CASRRAGGVDTQYF; DNA: TGTGCCAGTAGGCGGGCAGGGGGAGTAGATACGCAGTATTTT
size: NA; length: 15; V: TRBV6-5; D: NA; J: TRBJ2-3; CDR3: CASRLGGPITDTQYF; DNA: TGTGCCAGCAGACTGGGGGGGCCGATCACAGATACGCAGTATTTT
size: NA; length: 16; V: TRBV12-3/TRBV12-4; D: NA; J: TRBJ2-1; CDR3: CASSLAPGTAGDEQFF; DNA: TGTGCCAGCAGTTTAGCCCCCGGGACTGCTGGCGATGAGCAGTTCTTC
size: NA; length: 14; V: TRBV5-4; D: TRBD1; J: TRBJ2-5; CDR3: CASSGGTGGETQYF; DNA: TGTGCCAGCAGCGGCGGGACAGGGGGGGAGACCCAGTACTTC
size: few; length: 17; V: TRBV6-5; D: TRBD1; J: TRBJ1-5; CDR3: CASSGGGWWRGPRAQHF; DNA: TGTGCCAGCAGTGGCGGGGGATGGTGGAGGGGGCCTCGGGCCCAGCATTTT
size: few; length: 15; V: TRBV6-5; D: NA; J: TRBJ2-2; CDR3: CASSYTTGKTGELFF; DNA: TGTGCCAGCAGTTACACCACAGGGAAAACCGGGGAGCTGTTTTTT
size: NA; length: 13; V: TRBV5-4; D: TRBD1; J: TRBJ2-1; CDR3: CASRGQGYNEQFF; DNA: TGTGCCAGCAGGGGACAGGGTTACAATGAGCAGTTCTTC
size: medium-sized; length: 15; V: TRBV27; D: NA; J: TRBJ2-7; CDR3: CASSLSQVDPYEQYF; DNA: TGTGCCAGCAGTTTAAGTCAGGTAGACCCGTACGAGCAGTACTTC
size: few; length: 12; V: TRBV20-1; D: NA; J: TRBJ2-3; CDR3: CSAREVTDTQYF; DNA: TGCAGTGCTAGGGAGGTAACAGATACGCAGTATTTT
size: medium-sized; length: 17; V: TRBV27; D: NA; J: TRBJ2-6; CDR3: CASSFLSGGMGANVLTF; DNA: TGTGCCAGCAGTTTTCTGTCAGGGGGGATGGGGGCCAACGTCCTGACTTTC
size: NA; length: 14; V: TRBV12-3/TRBV12-4; D: NA; J: TRBJ2-7; CDR3: CASSSLFRLDEQYF; DNA: TGTGCCAGCAGTTCTCTATTCCGGCTAGACGAGCAGTACTTC
size: medium-sized; length: 15; V: TRBV19; D: NA; J: TRBJ1-6; CDR3: CASSIQGSANSPLHF; DNA: TGTGCCAGTAGTATCCAGGGGTCGGCTAATTCACCCCTCCACTTT
size: few; length: 14; V: TRBV9; D: TRBD1; J: TRBJ2-1; CDR3: CASSAWDSYNEQFF; DNA: TGTGCCAGCAGCGCATGGGACAGCTACAATGAGCAGTTCTTC
size: NA; length: 12; V: TRBV2; D: NA; J: TRBJ2-3; CDR3: CASSDPSDTQYF; DNA: TGTGCCAGCAGTGACCCCTCAGATACGCAGTATTTT
size: NA; length: 14; V: TRBV27; D: TRBD1; J: TRBJ1-5; CDR3: CASRTGGSGEPQHF; DNA: TGTGCCAGCCGGACAGGGGGGTCGGGCGAGCCCCAGCATTTT
size: NA; length: 13; V: TRBV29-1; D: TRBD1; J: TRBJ1-2; CDR3: CSVVGQGGDGYTF; DNA: TGCAGCGTTGTTGGGCAGGGGGGTGATGGCTACACCTTC
size: few; length: 16; V: TRBV6-6; D: NA; J: TRBJ2-3; CDR3: CASSYSPGAHIDTQYF; DNA: TGTGCCAGCAGTTACTCGCCCGGGGCTCATATTGATACGCAGTATTTT